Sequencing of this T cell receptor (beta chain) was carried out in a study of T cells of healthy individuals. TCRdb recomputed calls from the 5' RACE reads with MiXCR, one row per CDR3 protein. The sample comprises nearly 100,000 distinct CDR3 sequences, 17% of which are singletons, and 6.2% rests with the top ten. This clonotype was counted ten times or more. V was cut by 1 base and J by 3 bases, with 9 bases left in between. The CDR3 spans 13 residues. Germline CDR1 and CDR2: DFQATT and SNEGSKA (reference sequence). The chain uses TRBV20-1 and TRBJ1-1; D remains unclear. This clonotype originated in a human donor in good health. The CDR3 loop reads CSARGRTYTEAFF. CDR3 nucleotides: TGCAGTGCTAGAGGCAGGACCTACACTGAAGCTTTCTTT.